The 8 T cell receptor beta chains in this list originate from one sample, sequenced in a study of blood T cell repertoires in COVID-19. Method: immunoSEQ multiplex PCR; TCRdb's copy keeps in-frame clones and lacks some. The sample gives some 120,000 clones, approximately 90% of which show up once; 1.8% is in the top ten. The sample consisted of peripheral blood. The receptors stem from a human donor with active COVID-19. The donor label of this sample is uncertain.

The chain joins TRBV7-9 to TRBJ2-1; D uncertain. Germline V CDR1 and CDR2: SEHNR, FQNEAQ (reference sequence). CDR3 size: 12 residues. V lost 5 bases and J 5 bases, leaving 7 bases between the germline ends. DNA for the CDR3: TGTGCCAGCAGCCCTACAGACAATGAGCAGTTCTTC. Translated: CASSPTDNEQFF. The full variable domain, its missing parts supplied by reference TRBV7-9 and TRBJ2-1, is DTGVSQNPRHKITKRGQNVTFRCDPISEHNRLYWYRQTLGQGPEFLTYFQNEAQLEKSRLLSDRFSAERPKGSFSTLEIQRTEQGDSAMYLCASSPTDNEQFFGPGTRLTVL.

The chain uses TRBV12-3 or TRBV12-4 and TRBJ2-7; D may be TRBD2 (6 bases). This CDR3 comprises 13 residues. V was pared by 5 bases and J by 0 bases, with 8 bases between. CDR3 nucleotide sequence: TGTGCCAGCAGTCTGGGGGGCTCCTACGAGCAGTACTTC. Translation gives CASSLGGSYEQYF.

The chain carries TRBV6-4 and TRBJ2-1; 11 bases fit TRBD2. The CDR3 spans 14 residues. Germline V CDR1 and CDR2: MRHNA, SNTAGT. V trimming: 5 bases; J trimming: 6 bases; junction bases outside the gene matches: 3. The CDR3 sequence: CASSSTSGGNEQFF. CDR3 in DNA: TGTGCCAGCAGTTCCACTAGCGGGGGCAATGAGCAGTTCTTC.

J is TRBJ2-2 and V is TRBV6-1; D may be TRBD1 (6 bases). The CDR3 totals 16 residues. The germline V and J ends were trimmed by 6 bases and 1 base, with 15 bases remaining between them. CDR1 is MNHNS, CDR2 SASEGT, per germline. As DNA, the CDR3 is TGTGCCAGCAGCGAACAGGGTAGTTTGAACACCGGGGAGCTGTTTTTT. This encodes CASSEQGSLNTGELFF.

DNA of the CDR3: TGTGCCAGCAGCTTATTACAGCAAGAGACCCAGTACTTC. It specifies CASSLLQQETQYF. The chain carries TRBV13 and TRBJ2-5, with D uncertain. V was pared by 2 bases and J by 2 bases, with 6 bases between. Germline V lookup: CDR1 PRHDT, CDR2 FYEKMQ (reference sequence). The CDR3 loop spans 13 amino acids. Based on the CDR3 plus reference TRBV13 and TRBJ2-5, the full variable domain is AAGVIQSPRHLIKEKRETATLKCYPIPRHDTVYWYQQGPGQDPQFLISFYEKMQSDKGSIPDRFSAQQFSDYHSELNMSSLELGDSALYFCASSLLQQETQYFGPGTRLLVL.

The rearrangement uses TRBV18 and TRBJ1-2; tentative D call: TRBD1 (6 bases). The V end was cut by 1 base, the J end by 2 bases, with 14 bases between. CDR1 is KGHSH, CDR2 LQKENI, per germline. CDR3 size: 16 residues. The DNA for the CDR3 is TGTGCCAGCTCACCACAGGCGGGGGCAACGAACTATGGCTACACCTTC. Translating gives CASSPQAGATNYGYTF.

The rearrangement links TRBV7-2 to TRBJ1-6, with 9 bases matching TRBD1. The V gene end was trimmed by 4 bases and the J gene end by 7 bases; junction bases not matched to a gene: 2. The germline V gene encodes CDR1 SGHTA and CDR2 FQGNSA. The CDR3 contains 14 residues. CDR3 nucleotides: TGTGCCAGCAGCTGGACAGGGGAGAATTCACCCCTCCACTTT. Translation: CASSWTGENSPLHF. Full variable domain (remainder filled in from reference TRBV7-2 and TRBJ1-6): GAGVSQSPSNKVTEKGKDVELRCDPISGHTALYWYRQSLGQGLEFLIYFQGNSAPDKSGLPSDRFSAERTGGSVSTLTIQRTQQEDSAVYLCASSWTGENSPLHFGNGTRLTVT.

The chain has TRBV10-1 and TRBJ2-2; possible D gene TRBD1, 5 bases. The CDR3 is 14 residues long. Germline V gives CDR1 WNHNN, CDR2 SYGVQD (reference sequence). Trimming left V 3 bases short and J 1 base short, with 6 bases between. The CDR3 DNA follows: TGCGCCAGCAGTGATAGGGGGAACACCGGGGAGCTGTTTTTT. This translates into CASSDRGNTGELFF.